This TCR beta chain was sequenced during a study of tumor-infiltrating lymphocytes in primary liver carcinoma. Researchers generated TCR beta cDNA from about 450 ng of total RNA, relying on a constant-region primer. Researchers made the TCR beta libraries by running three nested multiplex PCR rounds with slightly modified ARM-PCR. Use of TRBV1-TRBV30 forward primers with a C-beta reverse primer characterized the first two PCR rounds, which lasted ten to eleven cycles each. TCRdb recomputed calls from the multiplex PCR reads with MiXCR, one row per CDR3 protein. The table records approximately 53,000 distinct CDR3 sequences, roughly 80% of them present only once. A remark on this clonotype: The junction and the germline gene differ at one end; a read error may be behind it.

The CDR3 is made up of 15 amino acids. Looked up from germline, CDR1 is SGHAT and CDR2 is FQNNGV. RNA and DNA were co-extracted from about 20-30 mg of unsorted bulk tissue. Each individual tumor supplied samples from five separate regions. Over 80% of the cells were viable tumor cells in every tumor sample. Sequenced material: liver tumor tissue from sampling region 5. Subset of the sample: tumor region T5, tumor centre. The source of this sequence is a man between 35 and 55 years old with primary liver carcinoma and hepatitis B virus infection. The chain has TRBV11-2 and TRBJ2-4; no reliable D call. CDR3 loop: CASTTLAVAKNIKYF. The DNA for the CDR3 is TGTGCCAGCACCACATTGGCGGTAGCCAAAAACATTAAGTACTTC.